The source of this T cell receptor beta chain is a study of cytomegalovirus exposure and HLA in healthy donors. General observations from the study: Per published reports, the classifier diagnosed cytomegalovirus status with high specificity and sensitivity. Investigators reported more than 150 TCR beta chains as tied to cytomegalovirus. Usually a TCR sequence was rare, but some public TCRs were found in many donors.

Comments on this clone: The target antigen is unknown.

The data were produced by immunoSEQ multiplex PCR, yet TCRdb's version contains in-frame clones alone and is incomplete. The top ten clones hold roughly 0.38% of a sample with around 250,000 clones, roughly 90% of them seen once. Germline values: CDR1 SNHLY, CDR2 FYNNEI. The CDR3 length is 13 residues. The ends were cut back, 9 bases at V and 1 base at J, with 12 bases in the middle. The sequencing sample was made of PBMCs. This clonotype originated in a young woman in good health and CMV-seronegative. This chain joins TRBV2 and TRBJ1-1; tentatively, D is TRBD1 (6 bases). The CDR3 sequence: CASYRDPNTEAFF. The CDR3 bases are TGTGCCAGTTACAGGGACCCGAACACTGAAGCTTTCTTT.